The text below deals with one T cell receptor beta chain. Its matching antigen is unknown. These data originate in a study of cytomegalovirus exposure and HLA in healthy donors. Overall study findings and caveats: Researchers reported in a later analysis that common viral pathogens appeared linked to several top clusters. A later analysis linked some 17,000 TCR beta sequences to HLA alleles at 0.05 false discovery rate. Fewer N-insertions (relative to the 666-donor mean) were reportedly seen in an Asian-associated ancestry cluster in a later analysis.

Trimming pared 0 bases from V and 5 bases from J, leaving 5 bases between. This CDR3 has 12 amino acids. From germline, CDR1 is SGHNT and CDR2 YYREEE (reference sequence). Regarding donors, all were healthy bone marrow donors. 60 Vbeta and 13 Jbeta primers were used in PCR. The assay was immunoSEQ multiplex PCR, and TCRdb's table has in-frame clones only and misses some. The table has over 200,000 clones, approximately 78% seen once. The specimen was PBMCs. This sequence was found in a male donor in good health and CMV-seronegative. The chain joins TRBV5-4 to TRBJ2-5; no reliable D call. The CDR3 loop is CASSLGLETQYF. The CDR3 DNA reads as TGTGCCAGCAGCTTGGGTCTCGAGACCCAGTACTTC.